One sample yielded the 9 T cell receptor beta chains listed below, sequenced in a study of blood T cell repertoires in COVID-19. Sequencing was performed with immunoSEQ multiplex PCR; in TCRdb, only in-frame clones are kept and a portion is missing. The repertoire holds over 140,000 clones, 77% seen once, with 9% in the top ten. Sequencing was done on a sample of peripheral blood. The receptors originated from a woman aged 45-60 years with active or convalescent COVID-19.

The V call is TRBV21-1, the J call TRBJ1-4. TRBV21-1 is described as a pseudogene. This CDR3 region has 18 residues. The CDR3 loop is CASSNDEFSSGTNEKLFF. DNA for the CDR3: TGTGCCAGCAGCAATGATGAGTTCTCGTCTGGAACTAATGAAAAACTGTTTTTT.

The rearrangement joins TRBV30 to TRBJ1-2, with D tentatively TRBD1 (5 bases). Trimming removed 2 bases at V and 8 bases at J, with 12 bases between. The CDR3 runs 12 residues. The germline CDR1 and CDR2 sequences are GTSNPN and SVGIG (reference sequence). The CDR3 reads CAWSIGQGGYTF. The CDR3 region has the DNA TGTGCCTGGAGTATAGGGCAGGGCGGCTACACCTTC.

This chain joins TRBV5-1 and TRBJ2-3; weak D call: TRBD2 (6 bases). The V end lost 0 bases, the J end lost 4 bases, and 15 bases lay between the germline ends. The CDR3 contains 16 residues. Germline V gives CDR1 SGHRS, CDR2 YFSETQ. The CDR3: CASSLVPLSSADTQYF. The CDR3 DNA reads TGCGCCAGCAGCTTGGTGCCCCTATCTAGCGCAGATACGCAGTATTTT.

The chain couples TRBV5-6 to TRBJ2-5; 10 bases align to TRBD1. The ends lost 5 bases at V and 7 bases at J; junction bases unmatched: 8. Germline CDR1 SGHDT, CDR2 YYEEEE. The CDR3 runs to 14 residues. The CDR3 reads CASRFGQGVGTQYF. The DNA for the CDR3 is TGTGCCAGCAGATTTGGACAGGGGGTAGGGACCCAGTACTTC. The full variable domain, its missing parts supplied by reference TRBV5-6 and TRBJ2-5, is DAGVTQSPTHLIKTRGQQVTLRCSPKSGHDTVSWYQQALGQGPQFIFQYYEEEERQRGNFPDRFSGHQFPNYSSELNVNALLLGDSALYLCASRFGQGVGTQYFGPGTRLLVL.

The V call is TRBV29-1, the J call TRBJ2-7; 8 bases line up with TRBD2. J was trimmed by 7 bases and V by 7 bases; bases with no gene match: 15. Germline loops: CDR1 SQVTM, CDR2 ANQGSEA. The CDR3 contains 14 residues. The CDR3 is CSATPDGGAGEQYF. The CDR3 DNA is TGCAGCGCCACCCCCGACGGGGGGGCAGGTGAGCAGTACTTC.

V and J are TRBV5-1 and TRBJ2-3, with a tentative D call TRBD1 (5 bases). CDR1 is SGHRS and CDR2 is YFSETQ in the germline V gene. The CDR3 length is 16 residues. The V gene lost 2 bases and the J gene lost 0 bases, with 13 bases spanning the gap. The CDR3 DNA is TGCGCCAGCAGCTTTCTCGACGGACAAAGCACAGATACGCAGTATTTT. Translating gives CASSFLDGQSTDTQYF.

The sample holds one count of this clone. V gene TRBV6-1 combines with J gene TRBJ2-7; 15 bases line up with TRBD2. The CDR3 runs to 21 residues. Germline CDR1 MNHNS, CDR2 SASEGT. The V gene end was trimmed by 0 bases and the J gene end by 0 bases; junction bases not matched to a gene: 12. The CDR3 spells CASSEAPPLGLAGGNSYEQYF. The CDR3 nucleotides read TGTGCCAGCAGTGAAGCTCCCCCCCTGGGACTAGCGGGGGGCAACTCCTACGAGCAGTACTTC.

The chain recombines TRBV2 with TRBJ1-1, with D unresolved. Trimming stripped 6 bases from V and 0 bases from J, with 11 bases between. The CDR3 sequence is 14 residues long. CDR1 is SNHLY, CDR2 FYNNEI, per germline. The CDR3 sequence is CASSVLTVNTEAFF. In DNA, the CDR3 is TGTGCCAGCAGCGTGCTCACGGTGAACACTGAAGCTTTCTTT. Supplemented by reference TRBV2 and TRBJ1-1, the full variable domain reads EPEVTQTPSHQVTQMGQEVILRCVPISNHLYFYWYRQILGQKVEFLVSFYNNEISEKSEIFDDQFSVERPDGSNFTLKIRSTKLEDSAMYFCASSVLTVNTEAFFGQGTRLTVV.

This clone was observed once. This sequence joins TRBV4-2 and TRBJ2-5, with 8 bases fitting TRBD2. Looked up from germline, CDR1 is LGHNA and CDR2 is YNFKEQ. V shed 3 bases and J 1 base; nucleotides not matched to a gene: 10. The CDR3 has 17 amino acids. The DNA of the CDR3 is TGTGCCAGCAGCCAGTTACACGCGGGGGGTTCCCAAGAGACCCAGTACTTC. Protein product: CASSQLHAGGSQETQYF.